This passage covers 21 T cell receptor beta chains from one sample sequenced in a study of blood T cell repertoires in COVID-19. Data came from immunoSEQ multiplex PCR; TCRdb stores just in-frame clones and leaves some out. The table shows some 75,000 clones, with 80% occurring only once. Material for sequencing was peripheral blood. All receptors come from a man aged 50 to 60 with COVID-19, enrolled during active disease.

V and J are TRBV4-1 and TRBJ1-1, with D perhaps TRBD1 (5 bases). The V gene lost 0 bases and the J gene lost 11 bases, with 13 bases spanning the gap. The CDR3 runs to 13 residues. Germline lookup yields CDR1 MGHRA and CDR2 YSYEKL. The CDR3 nucleotides read TGCGCCAGCAGCCAAGAAGGAAAAGGGGTGGCTTTCTTT. This translates into CASSQEGKGVAFF.

The chain has TRBV5-1 and TRBJ2-1, with D hard to call. Trimming took off 10 bases at V and 6 bases at J, with 17 bases between the two ends. From germline, CDR1 is SGHRS and CDR2 YFSETQ. The CDR3 runs 13 residues. The CDR3, as DNA: TGCGCCGGCCGAAGCGCAAAGACCAATGAGCAGTTCTTC. It encodes CAGRSAKTNEQFF.

This clone was seen only once. This rearrangement joins TRBV2 to TRBJ2-5; TRBD1 might be the D (6 bases). The CDR3 consists of 15 residues. Trimming shortened V by 7 bases and J by 6 bases, and 21 bases separated the two germline ends. Per germline, CDR1 SNHLY and CDR2 FYNNEI. For the CDR3, the DNA is TGTGCCAGCAACCGGGAAAGGGCAGGGGAACAGACCCAGTACTTC. Protein product: CASNRERAGEQTQYF.

The chain is built from TRBV6-1 and TRBJ2-7; 8 bases line up with TRBD1. The length of the CDR3 is 15 residues. Trimming cost V 5 bases and J 2 bases; bases outside gene matches: 8. Germline V lookup: CDR1 MNHNS, CDR2 SASEGT. Here the CDR3 reads CASSLRQGSTYEQYF. DNA of the CDR3: TGTGCCAGCAGTCTAAGACAGGGGTCAACCTACGAGCAGTACTTC.

The chain employs TRBV10-2 and TRBJ2-7; D possibly corresponds to TRBD2 (6 bases). The germline V gene has CDR1 WSHSY and CDR2 SAAADI. The CDR3 spans 14 residues. V was pared by 4 bases and J by 1 base, with 11 bases between. The CDR3 spells CASSVRLESYEQYF. CDR3 DNA sequence: TGCGCCAGCAGTGTCCGACTAGAGTCCTACGAGCAGTACTTC.

The rearrangement links TRBV6-5 to TRBJ1-1; 10 bases align to TRBD1. This CDR3 contains 15 residues. The germline gives CDR1 MNHEY, CDR2 SVGAGI. J was trimmed by 3 bases and V by 6 bases; bases with no gene match: 7. The CDR3 DNA is TGTGCCAGCAGCGCACGCGGACAGGGGGACACTGAAGCTTTCTTT. Its translation is CASSARGQGDTEAFF.

The gene calls are TRBV4-2 and TRBJ1-1; the match to TRBD1 covers 9 bases. The length of the CDR3 is 15 residues. CDR1 and CDR2 from the germline V gene are LGHNA and YNFKEQ. The J segment lost 3 bases and the V segment lost 3 bases, leaving 5 bases of the junction unmatched. The CDR3 DNA follows: TGTGCCAGCAGCCACTTGGACAGGGGAGACACTGAAGCTTTCTTT. Its protein is CASSHLDRGDTEAFF.

This clone has a handful of counts. V and J are TRBV4-2 and TRBJ2-7, with 9 bases fitting TRBD2. Germline CDR1 and CDR2: LGHNA and YNFKEQ. Germline trimming cut 1 base from V and 2 bases from J; bases unmatched to any gene: 6. The length of the CDR3 is 16 residues. The CDR3 DNA reads as TGTGCCAGCAGCCAAGGCCCTAGCGGGGAGGCCTACGAGCAGTACTTC. Its translation: CASSQGPSGEAYEQYF.

The chain has TRBV29-1 and TRBJ1-2; 9 bases match TRBD1. In germline, CDR1 is SQVTM, CDR2 ANQGSEA. CDR3 length: 12 residues. Germline trimming cut 3 bases from V and 7 bases from J; bases unmatched to any gene: 3. The CDR3 region has the DNA TGCAGCGTTGAGGGGACAGGGAGTGGCTACACCTTC. Residues: CSVEGTGSGYTF.

The V gene is TRBV19, the J gene TRBJ2-6; perhaps TRBD1 as D (5 bases). V lost 6 bases and J 2 bases, leaving 14 bases between the germline ends. This CDR3 is built from 16 residues. CDR1 and CDR2 from the germline V gene are LNHDA and SQIVND (reference sequence). CDR3 DNA sequence: TGTGCCAGTAGGAAACCGCAGGGTACTGGGGCCAACGTCCTGACTTTC. This translates into CASRKPQGTGANVLTF.

CDR3 sequence reads: CASSQVRLAGGSEQFF. The CDR3 coding sequence is TGTGCCAGCAGCCAAGTCCGCCTAGCGGGAGGGAGTGAGCAGTTCTTC. This sequence joins TRBV4-2 and TRBJ2-1, with 12 bases fitting TRBD2. Germline CDR1 reads LGHNA; CDR2 reads YNFKEQ. V was clipped by 1 base and J by 9 bases; unmatched bases: 7. CDR3 length: 16 residues.

The rearrangement uses TRBV7-3 and TRBJ1-1; possible D gene TRBD1, 5 bases. The CDR3 runs to 14 residues. V gave up 1 base and J gave up 5 bases, with 11 bases separating them. From germline, CDR1 is SGHTA and CDR2 FQGTGA. The CDR3 loop is CASSLSGAGTEAFF. The CDR3 DNA follows: TGTGCCAGCAGCTTAAGTGGGGCAGGGACTGAAGCTTTCTTT.

The chain recombines TRBV14 with TRBJ2-7; 8 positions agree with TRBD1. Per germline, CDR1 SGHDN and CDR2 FVKESK. V shed 5 bases, J shed 3 bases, and the junction held 6 bases outside the gene matches. CDR3 size: 14 residues. The CDR3 coding sequence is TGTGCCAGCAGCTTCGGACAGGGTAGCTACGAGCAGTACTTC. Protein sequence: CASSFGQGSYEQYF.

This clone has only a few counts. The gene calls are TRBV18 and TRBJ1-3, with 7 bases that match TRBD1. The V and J ends lost 1 base and 3 bases, in that order; junction bases with no gene match: 3. The CDR3 covers 15 residues. Germline V lookup: CDR1 KGHSH, CDR2 LQKENI. In DNA, the CDR3 is TGTGCCAGCTCACCACTGGGGACAGATGGAAACACCATATATTTT. Translated: CASSPLGTDGNTIYF.

This clone occurred many times. This chain connects TRBV4-1 to TRBJ1-2; D is possibly TRBD1 (6 bases). This CDR3 has 15 residues. Deletions cut 1 base from V and 0 bases from J, with 9 bases between. In germline, CDR1 is MGHRA, CDR2 YSYEKL. CDR3 loop: CASSQVRQANYGYTF. The CDR3 nucleotides read TGCGCCAGCAGCCAAGTCCGACAGGCTAACTATGGCTACACCTTC.

The chain employs TRBV1 and TRBJ2-5; the D call in the table, TRBD2, was not verified against the DNA. TRBV1 counts as a pseudogene. The CDR3 runs 15 residues. The DNA of the CDR3 is TGCACCAGCAGCCAAGATCGGACTGCCCAAGAGACCCAGTACTTC. This translates into CTSSQDRTAQETQYF.

This chain uses TRBV10-2 with TRBJ2-5; a possible D gene is TRBD1 (6 bases). The CDR3 runs 12 residues. Germline CDR1 is WSHSY and CDR2 is SAAADI. V was cut by 6 bases and J by 2 bases, with 7 bases left in between. CDR3 protein: CASRDRQETQYF. The CDR3 coding sequence is TGCGCCAGCAGGGACAGACAAGAGACCCAGTACTTC.

The V call is TRBV5-6, the J call TRBJ2-1; D is possibly TRBD1 (6 bases). V lost 3 bases, J lost 10 bases, and 8 bases lay in between. Germline CDR1 SGHDT, CDR2 YYEEEE. The CDR3 has 11 amino acids. The CDR3 loop is CASSSQGEQFF. The CDR3 DNA is TGTGCCAGCAGCTCACAGGGAGAGCAGTTCTTC. Based on the CDR3 plus reference TRBV5-6 and TRBJ2-1, the full variable domain is DAGVTQSPTHLIKTRGQQVTLRCSPKSGHDTVSWYQQALGQGPQFIFQYYEEEERQRGNFPDRFSGHQFPNYSSELNVNALLLGDSALYLCASSSQGEQFFGPGTRLTVL.

The genes are TRBV12-3 or TRBV12-4 and TRBJ1-2, with TRBD1 as a possible D gene (5 bases). Trimming took off 5 bases at V and 2 bases at J, with 9 bases between the two ends. The CDR3 extends over 13 amino acids. CDR3 nucleotide sequence: TGTGCCAGCAGTCCGACAGAAAACTATGGCTACACCTTC. It is translated as CASSPTENYGYTF.

V is TRBV28 and J is TRBJ2-5, with D possibly TRBD1 on 6 matching bases. CDR1 MDHEN and CDR2 SYDVKM come from the germline V gene. The CDR3 runs 17 residues. The V end was cut by 2 bases, the J end by 2 bases, with 18 bases between. DNA of the CDR3: TGTGCCAGCAGTTTAGGGGGCAGGGTCGGTGAACAAGAGACCCAGTACTTC. Its protein is CASSLGGRVGEQETQYF.

V gene TRBV19 combines with J gene TRBJ1-6, with 10 bases that match TRBD1. CDR1 and CDR2 from the germline V gene are LNHDA and SQIVND (reference sequence). The ends lost 5 bases at V and 10 bases at J; junction bases unmatched: 8. This CDR3 is 15 amino acids long. The CDR3 nucleotides read TGTGCCAGTAGTTTCAGGACAGGGGGAAAATCACCCCTCCACTTT. Protein sequence: CASSFRTGGKSPLHF.